Presented here are 7 T cell receptor beta chains from one specimen sequenced in a study of cytomegalovirus exposure and HLA in healthy donors. Sequencing was performed with immunoSEQ multiplex PCR; in TCRdb, only in-frame clones are kept and a portion is missing. The data show fewer than 250,000 clones, around nine tenths seen once. Sequencing used PBMCs. Receptor source: a woman under 30 in good health and CMV-seropositive.

This chain links TRBV7-9 with TRBJ2-1, with 14 bases aligning to TRBD2. Germline CDR1 reads SEHNR; CDR2 reads FQNEAQ (reference sequence). The V gene end was trimmed by 4 bases and the J gene end by 5 bases; junction bases not matched to a gene: 10. The CDR3 totals 18 residues. The CDR3 sequence: CASSSRNWGLAGDNEQFF. The DNA for the CDR3 is TGTGCCAGCAGCTCCCGGAATTGGGGACTAGCGGGAGACAATGAGCAGTTCTTC.

The chain uses TRBV29-1 and TRBJ2-1, with 9 bases fitting TRBD2. The CDR3 loop spans 15 amino acids. Germline CDR1 SQVTM, CDR2 ANQGSEA. V was clipped by 4 bases and J by 0 bases; unmatched bases: 4. CDR3 in DNA: TGCAGCGTTGGACTAGCGGACAGCTCCTACAATGAGCAGTTCTTC. The encoded protein is CSVGLADSSYNEQFF.

This chain connects TRBV25-1 to TRBJ1-1; D gene uncertain. The ends were cut back, 1 base at V and 4 bases at J, with 7 bases in the middle. This CDR3 is 13 amino acids long. Per germline, CDR1 MGHDK and CDR2 SYGVNS. The CDR3: CASSEFPSTEAFF. DNA of the CDR3: TGTGCCAGCAGTGAATTTCCCAGCACTGAAGCTTTCTTT. The full variable domain, its missing parts supplied by reference TRBV25-1 and TRBJ1-1, is EADIYQTPRYLVIGTGKKITLECSQTMGHDKMYWYQQDPGMELHLIHYSYGVNSTEKGDLSSESTVSRIRTEHFPLTLESARPSHTSQYLCASSEFPSTEAFFGQGTRLTVV.

The rearrangement uses TRBV5-1 and TRBJ2-7; 10 bases are shared with TRBD2. Germline lookup yields CDR1 SGHRS and CDR2 YFSETQ. After removal of 4 bases from V and 0 bases from J, the junction contained 7 bases not matched to a gene. The length of the CDR3 is 16 residues. The CDR3 DNA sequence: TGCGCCAGCAGCCCACTAGCGGGAAAACTCTCCTACGAGCAGTACTTC. Protein product: CASSPLAGKLSYEQYF.

The chain uses TRBV29-1 and TRBJ2-3; D is possibly TRBD2 (6 bases). CDR1 is SQVTM and CDR2 is ANQGSEA in the germline V gene. This CDR3 region has 19 residues. The ends were cut back, 2 bases at V and 0 bases at J, with 24 bases in the middle. In DNA form, the CDR3 reads TGCAGCGTTGAATCTCCGGCTCGTCAGTGGGACTTTAGCACAGATACGCAGTATTTT. The encoded protein is CSVESPARQWDFSTDTQYF.

The gene calls are TRBV20-1 and TRBJ1-5, with a weak D call TRBD1 (5 bases). CDR1 DFQATT and CDR2 SNEGSKA come from the germline V gene (reference sequence). V was shortened by 5 bases and J by 14 bases, with 13 bases between the two germline ends. The CDR3 has 10 amino acids. CDR3 amino acids: CSAGGHPEHF. CDR3 DNA: TGCAGTGCTGGCGGACACCCCGAGCATTTT.

In its sample, this clone was seen once. The gene calls are TRBV25-1 and TRBJ2-1, with D perhaps matching TRBD1 (6 bases). The CDR3 length is 16 residues. From germline, CDR1 is MGHDK and CDR2 SYGVNS. Trimming cost V 0 bases and J 7 bases, with 16 bases left between them. CDR3 coding DNA: TGTGCCAGCAGTGAATATATAGGGACAAGACCGAATGAGCAGTTCTTC. Its protein product is CASSEYIGTRPNEQFF.